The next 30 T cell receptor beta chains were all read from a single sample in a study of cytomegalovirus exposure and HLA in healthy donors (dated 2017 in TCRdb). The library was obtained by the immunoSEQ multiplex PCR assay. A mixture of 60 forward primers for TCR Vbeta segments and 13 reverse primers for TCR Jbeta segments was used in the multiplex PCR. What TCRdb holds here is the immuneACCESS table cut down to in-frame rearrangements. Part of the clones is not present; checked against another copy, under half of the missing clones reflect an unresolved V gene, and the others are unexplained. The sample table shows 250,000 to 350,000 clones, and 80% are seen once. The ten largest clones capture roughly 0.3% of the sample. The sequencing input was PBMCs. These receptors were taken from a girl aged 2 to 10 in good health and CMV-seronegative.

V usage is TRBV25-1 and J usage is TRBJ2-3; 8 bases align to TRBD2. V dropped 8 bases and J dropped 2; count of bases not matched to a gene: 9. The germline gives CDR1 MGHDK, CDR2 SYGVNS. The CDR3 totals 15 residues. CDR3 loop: CASAPLAGVTDTQYF. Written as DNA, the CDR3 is TGTGCCAGCGCACCTCTAGCGGGTGTCACAGATACGCAGTATTTT.

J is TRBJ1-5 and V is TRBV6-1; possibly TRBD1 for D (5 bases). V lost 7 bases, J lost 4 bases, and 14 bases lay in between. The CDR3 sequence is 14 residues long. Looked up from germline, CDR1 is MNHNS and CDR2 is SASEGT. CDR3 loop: CASKLQGWNQPQHF. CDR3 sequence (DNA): TGTGCCAGCAAGTTGCAGGGCTGGAATCAGCCCCAGCATTTT.

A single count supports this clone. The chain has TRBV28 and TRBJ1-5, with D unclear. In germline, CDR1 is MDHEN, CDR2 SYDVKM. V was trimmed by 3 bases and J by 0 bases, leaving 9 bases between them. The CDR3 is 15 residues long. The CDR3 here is CASSFRVYSNQPQHF. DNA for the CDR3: TGTGCCAGCAGTTTTCGGGTTTATAGCAATCAGCCCCAGCATTTT.

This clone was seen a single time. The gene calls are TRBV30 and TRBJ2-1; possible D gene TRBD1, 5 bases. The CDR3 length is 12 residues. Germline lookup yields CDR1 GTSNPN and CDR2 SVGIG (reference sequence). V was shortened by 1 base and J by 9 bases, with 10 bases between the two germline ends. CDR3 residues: CAWSAQGGEQFF. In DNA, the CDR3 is TGTGCCTGGAGTGCCCAGGGTGGTGAGCAGTTCTTC.

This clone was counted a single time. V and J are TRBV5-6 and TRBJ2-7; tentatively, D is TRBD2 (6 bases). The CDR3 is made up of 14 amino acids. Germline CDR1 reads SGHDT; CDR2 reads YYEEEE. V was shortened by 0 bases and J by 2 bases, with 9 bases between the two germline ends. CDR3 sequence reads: CASSLGPGAYEQYF. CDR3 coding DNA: TGTGCCAGCAGCTTGGGTCCGGGAGCCTACGAGCAGTACTTC.

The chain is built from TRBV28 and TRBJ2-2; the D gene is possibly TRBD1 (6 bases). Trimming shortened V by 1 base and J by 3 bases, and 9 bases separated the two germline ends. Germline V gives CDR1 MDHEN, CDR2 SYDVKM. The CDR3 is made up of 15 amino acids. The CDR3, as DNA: TGTGCCAGCAGTTTATACAGGGCGTACACCGGGGAGCTGTTTTTT. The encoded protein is CASSLYRAYTGELFF.

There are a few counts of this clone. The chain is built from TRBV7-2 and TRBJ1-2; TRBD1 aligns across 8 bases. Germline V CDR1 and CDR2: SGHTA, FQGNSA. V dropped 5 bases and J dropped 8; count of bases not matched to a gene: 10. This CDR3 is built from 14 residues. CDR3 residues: CASSPDRAGKGYTF. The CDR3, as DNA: TGTGCCAGCAGCCCGGACAGGGCGGGGAAGGGCTACACCTTC.

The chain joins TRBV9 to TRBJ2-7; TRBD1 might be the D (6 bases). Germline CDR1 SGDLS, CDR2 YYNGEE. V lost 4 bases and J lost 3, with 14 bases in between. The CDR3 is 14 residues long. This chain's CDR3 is CASSPRQDFYEQYF. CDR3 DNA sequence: TGTGCCAGCAGCCCGCGACAGGACTTCTACGAGCAGTACTTC.

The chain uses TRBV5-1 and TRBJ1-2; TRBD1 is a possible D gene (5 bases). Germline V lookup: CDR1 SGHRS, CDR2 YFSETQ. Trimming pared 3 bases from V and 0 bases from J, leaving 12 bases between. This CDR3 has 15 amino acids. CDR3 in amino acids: CASSSRKGANYGYTF. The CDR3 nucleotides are TGCGCCAGCAGCTCGAGGAAAGGGGCTAACTATGGCTACACCTTC.

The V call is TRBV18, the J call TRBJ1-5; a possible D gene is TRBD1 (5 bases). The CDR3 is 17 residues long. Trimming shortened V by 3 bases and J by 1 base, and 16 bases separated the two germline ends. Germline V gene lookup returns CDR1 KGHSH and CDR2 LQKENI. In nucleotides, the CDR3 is TGTGCCAGCTCACCGGGCCCTAGTGGGGGGAGCAATCAGCCCCAGCATTTT. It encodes CASSPGPSGGSNQPQHF.

The CDR3 reads CASSLALLTDTQYF. CDR3 nucleotide sequence: TGTGCCAGCAGTCTAGCACTTCTCACAGATACGCAGTATTTT. The rearrangement joins TRBV9 to TRBJ2-3; perhaps TRBD2 as D (5 bases). The CDR3 is 14 amino acids. The germline V gene encodes CDR1 SGDLS and CDR2 YYNGEE. V lost 5 bases and J lost 2, with 12 bases in between.

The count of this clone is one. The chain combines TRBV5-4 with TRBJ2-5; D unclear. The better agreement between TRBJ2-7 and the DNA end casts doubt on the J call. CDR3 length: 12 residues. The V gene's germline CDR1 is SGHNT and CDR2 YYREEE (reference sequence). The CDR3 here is CASTQGESEQYF. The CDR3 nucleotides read TGTGCCAGCACCCAAGGAGAATCCGAGCAGTACTTC.

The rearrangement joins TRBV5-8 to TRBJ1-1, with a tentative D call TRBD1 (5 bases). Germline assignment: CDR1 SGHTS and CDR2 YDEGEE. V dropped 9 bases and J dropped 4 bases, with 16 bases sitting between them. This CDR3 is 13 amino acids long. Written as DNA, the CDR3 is TGTGCCAACCGCAGGGAGGGTCGCACTGAAGCTTTCTTT. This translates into CANRREGRTEAFF.

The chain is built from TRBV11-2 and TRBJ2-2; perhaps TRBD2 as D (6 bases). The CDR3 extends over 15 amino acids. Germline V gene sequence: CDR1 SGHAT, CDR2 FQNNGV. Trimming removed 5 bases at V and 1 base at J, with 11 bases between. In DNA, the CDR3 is TGTGCCAGCAGCCCCTATAGCGGGAACACCGGGGAGCTGTTTTTT. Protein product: CASSPYSGNTGELFF. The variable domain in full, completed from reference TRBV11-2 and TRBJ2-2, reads EAGVAQSPRYKIIEKRQSVAFWCNPISGHATLYWYQQILGQGPKLLIQFQNNGVVDDSQLPKDRFSAERLKGVDSTLKIQPAKLEDSAVYLCASSPYSGNTGELFFGEGSRLTVL.

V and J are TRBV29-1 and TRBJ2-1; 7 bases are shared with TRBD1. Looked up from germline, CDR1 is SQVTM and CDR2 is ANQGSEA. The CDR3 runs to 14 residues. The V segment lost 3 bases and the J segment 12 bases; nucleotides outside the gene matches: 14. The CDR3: CSVDTNYRGQGQFF. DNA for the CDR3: TGCAGCGTTGATACCAATTACAGGGGCCAAGGGCAGTTCTTC.

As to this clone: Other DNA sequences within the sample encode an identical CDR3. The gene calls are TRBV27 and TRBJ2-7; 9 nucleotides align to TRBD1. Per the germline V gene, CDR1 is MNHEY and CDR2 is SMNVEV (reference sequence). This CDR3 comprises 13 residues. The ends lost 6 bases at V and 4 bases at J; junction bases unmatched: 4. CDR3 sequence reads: CASRTDRGYEQYF. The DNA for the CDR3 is TGTGCCAGCAGAACGGACAGGGGTTACGAGCAGTACTTC.

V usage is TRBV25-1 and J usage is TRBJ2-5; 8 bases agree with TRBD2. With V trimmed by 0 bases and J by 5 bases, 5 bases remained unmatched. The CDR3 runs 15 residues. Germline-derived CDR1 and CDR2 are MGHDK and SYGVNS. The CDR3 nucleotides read TGTGCCAGCAGTGAATACAAGCGGGGGTTGGAGACCCAGTACTTC. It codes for CASSEYKRGLETQYF.

The CDR3 is CASSLLAERAYGYTF. CDR3 DNA: TGTGCCAGCAGCTTGTTGGCGGAGCGGGCCTATGGCTACACCTTC. The chain employs TRBV5-5 and TRBJ1-2, with unresolved D. The CDR3 has 15 amino acids. Trimming removed 1 base from V and 4 bases from J, with 14 bases in between. CDR1 and CDR2 (germline): SGHKS, YYEKEE (reference sequence).

The CDR3 is CASSPGTGVRNGYTF. The CDR3 bases are TGTGCCAGCAGTCCCGGGACAGGGGTCCGGAATGGCTACACCTTC. The V call is TRBV27, the J call TRBJ1-2, with 10 bases aligning to TRBD1. V shed 5 bases, J shed 6 bases, and the junction held 9 bases outside the gene matches. Germline V gene sequence: CDR1 MNHEY, CDR2 SMNVEV (reference sequence). CDR3 length: 15 residues.

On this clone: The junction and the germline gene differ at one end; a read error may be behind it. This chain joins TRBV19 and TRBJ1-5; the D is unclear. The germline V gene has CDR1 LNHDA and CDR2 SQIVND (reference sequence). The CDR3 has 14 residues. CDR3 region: CASRIGGPNQPQHF. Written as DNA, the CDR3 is TGTGCCAGTAGGATAGGAGGGCCAAACCAGCCCCAGCATTTT.

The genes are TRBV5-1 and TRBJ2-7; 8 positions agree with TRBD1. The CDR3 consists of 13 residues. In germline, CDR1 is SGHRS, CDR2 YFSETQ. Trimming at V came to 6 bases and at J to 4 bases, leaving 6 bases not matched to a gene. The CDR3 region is CASNPDRDYEQYF. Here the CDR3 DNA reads TGCGCCAGCAACCCGGACAGGGATTACGAGCAGTACTTC.

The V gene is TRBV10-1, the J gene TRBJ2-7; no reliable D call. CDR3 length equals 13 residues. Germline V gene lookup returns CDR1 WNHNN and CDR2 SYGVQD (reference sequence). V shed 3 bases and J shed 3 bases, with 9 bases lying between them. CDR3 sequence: CASSENARYEQYF. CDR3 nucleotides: TGCGCCAGCAGTGAAAACGCGCGCTACGAGCAGTACTTC.

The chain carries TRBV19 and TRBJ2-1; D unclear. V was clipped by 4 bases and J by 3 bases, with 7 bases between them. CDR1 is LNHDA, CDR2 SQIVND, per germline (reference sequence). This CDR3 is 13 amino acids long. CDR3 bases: TGTGCCAGTAGTACCTATTACTACAATGAGCAGTTCTTC. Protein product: CASSTYYYNEQFF. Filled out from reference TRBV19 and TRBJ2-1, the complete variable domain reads DGGITQSPKYLFRKEGQNVTLSCEQNLNHDAMYWYRQDPGQGLRLIYYSQIVNDFQKGDIAEGYSVSREKKESFPLTVTSAQKNPTAFYLCASSTYYYNEQFFGPGTRLTVL.

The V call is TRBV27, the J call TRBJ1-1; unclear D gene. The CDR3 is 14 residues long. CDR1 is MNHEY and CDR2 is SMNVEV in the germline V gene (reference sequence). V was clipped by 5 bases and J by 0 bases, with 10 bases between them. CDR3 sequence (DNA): TGTGCCAGCAGTCCCCGCAGGTTGAACACTGAAGCTTTCTTT. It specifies CASSPRRLNTEAFF.

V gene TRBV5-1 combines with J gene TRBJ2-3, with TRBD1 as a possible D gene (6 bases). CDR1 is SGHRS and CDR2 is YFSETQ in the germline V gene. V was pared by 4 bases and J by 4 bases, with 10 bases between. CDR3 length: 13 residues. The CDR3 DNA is TGCGCCAGCAGCATCGGACAGCCAGATACGCAGTATTTT. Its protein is CASSIGQPDTQYF.

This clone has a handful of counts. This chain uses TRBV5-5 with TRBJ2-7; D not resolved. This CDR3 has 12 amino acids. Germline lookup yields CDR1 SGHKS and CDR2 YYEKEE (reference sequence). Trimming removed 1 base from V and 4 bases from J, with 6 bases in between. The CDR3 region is CASSLNWYEQYF. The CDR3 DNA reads TGTGCCAGCAGCTTGAACTGGTACGAGCAGTACTTC.

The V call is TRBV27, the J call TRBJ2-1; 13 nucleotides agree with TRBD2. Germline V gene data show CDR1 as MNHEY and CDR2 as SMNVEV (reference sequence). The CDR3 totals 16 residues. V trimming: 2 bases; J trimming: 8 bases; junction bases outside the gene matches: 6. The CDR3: CASSLLRTSGSDEQFF. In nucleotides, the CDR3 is TGTGCCAGCAGTTTACTACGGACTAGCGGGAGCGATGAGCAGTTCTTC.

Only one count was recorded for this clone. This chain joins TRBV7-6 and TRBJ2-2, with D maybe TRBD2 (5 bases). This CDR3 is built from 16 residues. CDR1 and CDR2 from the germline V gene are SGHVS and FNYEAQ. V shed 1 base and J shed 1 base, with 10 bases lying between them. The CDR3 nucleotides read TGTGCCAGCAGCTTAGGTCCAGCGGAGAACACCGGGGAGCTGTTTTTT. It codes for CASSLGPAENTGELFF.

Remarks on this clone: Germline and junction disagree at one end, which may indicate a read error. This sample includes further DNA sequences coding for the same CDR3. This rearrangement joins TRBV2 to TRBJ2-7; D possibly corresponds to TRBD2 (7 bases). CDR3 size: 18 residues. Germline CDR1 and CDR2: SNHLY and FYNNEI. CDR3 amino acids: CASRFDTTGGDFSYEQYF. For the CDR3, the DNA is TGCGCCAGCAGATTCGACACAACGGGGGGCGATTTTTCCTACGAGCAGTACTTC.

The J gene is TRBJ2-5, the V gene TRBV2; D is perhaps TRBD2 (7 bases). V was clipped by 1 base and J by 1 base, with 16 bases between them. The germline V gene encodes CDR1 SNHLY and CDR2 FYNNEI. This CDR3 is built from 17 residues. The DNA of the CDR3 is TGTGCCAGCAGTGAAGGGTTCGCGGGGGCGCCCCAAGAGACCCAGTACTTC. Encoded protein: CASSEGFAGAPQETQYF.